Given below is one T cell receptor beta chain in context. The entry originates in a study of blood T cell repertoires in COVID-19. Overall study: COVID-19 samples, acute and convalescent, were from the United States, Italy and Spain. The cDNA or gDNA used as material had been derived from T cells, B-cell-depleted T cells, or PBMCs.

Germline lookup yields CDR1 MNHNS and CDR2 SASEGT. This CDR3 contains 14 residues. With 1 base removed from V and 4 bases from J, the gap between germline ends came to 8 bases. Profiled with immunoSEQ multiplex PCR; TCRdb holds only in-frame clones, not every one. This table has around 190,000 clones, 88% appearing once. This clonotype was obtained from a man between 18 and 29 years old with active or convalescent COVID-19. Sequencing was performed on peripheral blood. The genes are TRBV6-1 and TRBJ1-5; D is perhaps TRBD1 (5 bases). CDR3 nucleotides: TGTGCCAGCAGTGAAGGGGGCGAGAATCAGCCCCAGCATTTT. Amino acid sequence: CASSEGGENQPQHF.